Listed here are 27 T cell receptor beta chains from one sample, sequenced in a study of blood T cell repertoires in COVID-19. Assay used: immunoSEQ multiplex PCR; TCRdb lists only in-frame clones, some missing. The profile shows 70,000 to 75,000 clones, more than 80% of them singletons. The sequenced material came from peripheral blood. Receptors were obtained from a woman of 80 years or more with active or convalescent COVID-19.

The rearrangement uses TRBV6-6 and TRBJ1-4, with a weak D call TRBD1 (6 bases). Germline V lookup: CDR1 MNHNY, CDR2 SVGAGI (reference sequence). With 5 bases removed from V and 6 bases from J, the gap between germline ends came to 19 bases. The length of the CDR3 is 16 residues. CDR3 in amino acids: CASSHAEGHGHEKLFF. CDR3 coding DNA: TGTGCCAGCAGTCACGCCGAGGGACATGGCCATGAAAAACTGTTTTTT.

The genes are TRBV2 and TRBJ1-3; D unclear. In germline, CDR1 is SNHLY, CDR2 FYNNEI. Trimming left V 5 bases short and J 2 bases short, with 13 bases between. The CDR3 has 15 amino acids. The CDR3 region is CASSRSPGTGNTIYF. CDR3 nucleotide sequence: TGTGCCAGCAGTAGGTCCCCCGGGACTGGAAACACCATATATTTT.

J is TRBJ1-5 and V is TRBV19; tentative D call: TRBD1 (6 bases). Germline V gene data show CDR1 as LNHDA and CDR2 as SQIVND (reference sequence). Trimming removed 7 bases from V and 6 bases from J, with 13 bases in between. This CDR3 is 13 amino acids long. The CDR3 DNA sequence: TGTGCCAGTAACCGGGACAACCGTCAGCCCCAGCATTTT. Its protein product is CASNRDNRQPQHF.

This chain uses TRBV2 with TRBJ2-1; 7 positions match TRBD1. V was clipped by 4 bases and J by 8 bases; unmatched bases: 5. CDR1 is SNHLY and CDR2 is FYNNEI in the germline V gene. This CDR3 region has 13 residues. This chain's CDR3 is CASSGQGIDEQFF. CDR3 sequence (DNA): TGTGCCAGCAGTGGACAGGGTATTGATGAGCAGTTCTTC.

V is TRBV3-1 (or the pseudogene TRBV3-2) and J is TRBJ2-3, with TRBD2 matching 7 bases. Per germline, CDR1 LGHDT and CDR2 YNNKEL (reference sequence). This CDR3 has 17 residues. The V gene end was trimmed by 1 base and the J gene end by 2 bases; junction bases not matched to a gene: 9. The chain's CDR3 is CASSQAGTISSTDTQYF. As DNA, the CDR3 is TGTGCCAGCAGCCAAGCGGGGACTATTTCGTCCACAGATACGCAGTATTTT.

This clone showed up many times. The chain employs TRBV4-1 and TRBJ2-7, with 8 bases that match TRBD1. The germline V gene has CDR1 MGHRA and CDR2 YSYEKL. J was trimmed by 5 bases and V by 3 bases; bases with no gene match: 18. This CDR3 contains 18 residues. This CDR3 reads CASSQEDATTGEAHEQYF. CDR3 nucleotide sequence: TGCGCCAGCAGCCAGGAAGATGCCACGACAGGGGAGGCCCACGAGCAGTACTTC.

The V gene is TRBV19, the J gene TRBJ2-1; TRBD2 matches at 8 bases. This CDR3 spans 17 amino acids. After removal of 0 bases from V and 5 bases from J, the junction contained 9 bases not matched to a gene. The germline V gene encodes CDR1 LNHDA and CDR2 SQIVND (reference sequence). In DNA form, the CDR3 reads TGTGCCAGTAGTATAGATCGATGGCGGGGGGATGACAATGAGCAGTTCTTC. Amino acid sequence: CASSIDRWRGDDNEQFF.

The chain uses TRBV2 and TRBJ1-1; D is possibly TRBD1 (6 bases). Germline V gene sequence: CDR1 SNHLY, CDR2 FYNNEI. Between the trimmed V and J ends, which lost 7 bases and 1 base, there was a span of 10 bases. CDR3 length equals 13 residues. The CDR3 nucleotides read TGTGCCAGCAACCTGGGACAGAACACTGAAGCTTTCTTT. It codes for CASNLGQNTEAFF.

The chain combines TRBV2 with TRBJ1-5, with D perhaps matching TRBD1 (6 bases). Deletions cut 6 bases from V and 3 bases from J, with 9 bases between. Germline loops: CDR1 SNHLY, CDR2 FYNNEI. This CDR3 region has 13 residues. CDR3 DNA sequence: TGTGCCAGCAGCGGGGGGGCCAATCAGCCCCAGCATTTT. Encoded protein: CASSGGANQPQHF. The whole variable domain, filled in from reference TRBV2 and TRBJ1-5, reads EPEVTQTPSHQVTQMGQEVILRCVPISNHLYFYWYRQILGQKVEFLVSFYNNEISEKSEIFDDQFSVERPDGSNFTLKIRSTKLEDSAMYFCASSGGANQPQHFGDGTRLSIL.

The CDR3: CASSFPRGGEMNTEAFF. The DNA for the CDR3 is TGTGCCAGCAGCTTTCCCCGGGGGGGTGAAATGAACACTGAAGCTTTCTTT. The rearrangement uses TRBV11-2 and TRBJ1-1, with D perhaps matching TRBD1 (5 bases). The CDR3 runs to 17 residues. Trimming took off 3 bases at V and 0 bases at J, with 17 bases between the two ends. Per the germline V gene, CDR1 is SGHAT and CDR2 is FQNNGV.

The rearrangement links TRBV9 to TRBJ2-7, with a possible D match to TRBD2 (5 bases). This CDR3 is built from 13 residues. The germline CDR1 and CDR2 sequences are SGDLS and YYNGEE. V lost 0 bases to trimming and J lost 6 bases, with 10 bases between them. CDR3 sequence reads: CASSVERGAEQYF. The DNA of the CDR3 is TGTGCCAGCAGCGTAGAACGGGGAGCCGAGCAGTACTTC.

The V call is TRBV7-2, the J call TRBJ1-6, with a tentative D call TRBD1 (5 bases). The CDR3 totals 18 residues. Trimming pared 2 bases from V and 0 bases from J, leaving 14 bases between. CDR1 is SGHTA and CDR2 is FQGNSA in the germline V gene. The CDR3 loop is CASSLSLQVDSYNSPLHF. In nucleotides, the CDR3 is TGTGCCAGCAGCTTATCCCTACAGGTCGACTCCTATAATTCACCCCTCCACTTT.

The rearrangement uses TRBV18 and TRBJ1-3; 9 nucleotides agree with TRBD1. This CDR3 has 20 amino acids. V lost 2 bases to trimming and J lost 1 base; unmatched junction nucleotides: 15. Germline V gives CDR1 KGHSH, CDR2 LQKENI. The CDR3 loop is CASSPTVLRDRVSSGNTIYF. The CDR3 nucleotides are TGTGCCAGCTCACCAACAGTTCTGAGGGACAGGGTATCATCTGGAAACACCATATATTTT.

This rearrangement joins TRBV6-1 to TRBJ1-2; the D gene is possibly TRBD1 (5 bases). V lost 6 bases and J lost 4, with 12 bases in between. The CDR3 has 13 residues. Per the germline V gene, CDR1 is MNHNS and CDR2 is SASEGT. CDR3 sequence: CASSRDSAYGYTF. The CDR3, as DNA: TGTGCCAGCAGCCGAGACAGTGCCTATGGCTACACCTTC.

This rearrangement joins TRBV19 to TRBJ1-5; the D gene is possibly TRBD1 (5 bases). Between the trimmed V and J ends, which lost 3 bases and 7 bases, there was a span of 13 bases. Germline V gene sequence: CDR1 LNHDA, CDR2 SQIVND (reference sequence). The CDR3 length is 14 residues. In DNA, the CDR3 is TGTGCCAGTAGTATGGGGGGGAAGGGGCAGCCCCAGCATTTT. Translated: CASSMGGKGQPQHF. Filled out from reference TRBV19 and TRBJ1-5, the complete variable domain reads DGGITQSPKYLFRKEGQNVTLSCEQNLNHDAMYWYRQDPGQGLRLIYYSQIVNDFQKGDIAEGYSVSREKKESFPLTVTSAQKNPTAFYLCASSMGGKGQPQHFGDGTRLSIL.

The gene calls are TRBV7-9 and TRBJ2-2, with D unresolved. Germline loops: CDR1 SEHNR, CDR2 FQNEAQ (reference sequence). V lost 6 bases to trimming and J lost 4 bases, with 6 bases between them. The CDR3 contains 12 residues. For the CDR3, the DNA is TGTGCCAGCAGGGTGGCCACCGGGGAGCTGTTTTTT. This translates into CASRVATGELFF.

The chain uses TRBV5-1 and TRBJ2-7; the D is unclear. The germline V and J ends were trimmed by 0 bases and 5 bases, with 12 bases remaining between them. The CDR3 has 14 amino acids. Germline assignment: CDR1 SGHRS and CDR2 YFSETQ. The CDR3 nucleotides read TGCGCCAGCAGCTTGGGATACGGCGGAGACGAGCAGTACTTC. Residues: CASSLGYGGDEQYF.

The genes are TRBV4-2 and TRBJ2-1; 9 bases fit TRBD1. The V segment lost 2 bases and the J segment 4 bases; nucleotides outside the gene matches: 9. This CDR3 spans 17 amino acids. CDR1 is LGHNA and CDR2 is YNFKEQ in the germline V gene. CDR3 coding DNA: TGTGCCAGCAGCCAAACCGGGACAGGGACTTTTTACAATGAGCAGTTCTTC. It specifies CASSQTGTGTFYNEQFF.

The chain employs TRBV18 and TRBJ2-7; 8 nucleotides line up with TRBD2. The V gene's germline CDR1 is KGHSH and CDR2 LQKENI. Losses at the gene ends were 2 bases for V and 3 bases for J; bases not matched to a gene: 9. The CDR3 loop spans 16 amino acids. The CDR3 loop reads CASSPTTGSGVYEQYF. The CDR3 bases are TGTGCCAGCTCACCAACGACTGGTAGCGGGGTCTACGAGCAGTACTTC.

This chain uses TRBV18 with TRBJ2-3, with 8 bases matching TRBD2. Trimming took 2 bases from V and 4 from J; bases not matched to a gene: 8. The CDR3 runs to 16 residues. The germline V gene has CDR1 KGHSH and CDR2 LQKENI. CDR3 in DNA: TGTGCCAGCTCACCAGTAGCCAGCGGGAGCCCAGATACGCAGTATTTT. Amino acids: CASSPVASGSPDTQYF. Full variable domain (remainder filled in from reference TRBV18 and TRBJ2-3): NAGVMQNPRHLVRRRGQEARLRCSPMKGHSHVYWYRQLPEEGLKFMVYLQKENIIDESGMPKERFSAEFPKEGPSILRIQQVVRGDSAAYFCASSPVASGSPDTQYFGPGTRLTVL.

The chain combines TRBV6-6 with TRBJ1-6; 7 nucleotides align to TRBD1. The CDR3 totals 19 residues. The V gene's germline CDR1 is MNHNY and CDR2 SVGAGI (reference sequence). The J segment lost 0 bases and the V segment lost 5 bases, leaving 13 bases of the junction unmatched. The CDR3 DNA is TGTGCCAGCAGTCATAGGGGGCGCCCCGAAAGCTCCTATAATTCACCCCTCCACTTT. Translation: CASSHRGRPESSYNSPLHF.

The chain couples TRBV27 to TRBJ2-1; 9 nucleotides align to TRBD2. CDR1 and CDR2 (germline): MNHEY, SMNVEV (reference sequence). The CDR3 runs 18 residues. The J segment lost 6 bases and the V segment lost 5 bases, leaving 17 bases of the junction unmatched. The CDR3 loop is CASSPGRSLAGPFNEQFF. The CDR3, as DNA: TGTGCCAGCAGTCCTGGCCGTAGCCTAGCGGGACCCTTCAATGAGCAGTTCTTC.

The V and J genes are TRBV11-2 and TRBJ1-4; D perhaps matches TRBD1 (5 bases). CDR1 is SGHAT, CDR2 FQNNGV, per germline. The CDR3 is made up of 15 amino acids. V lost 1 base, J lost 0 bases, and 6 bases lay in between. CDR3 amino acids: CASSLGGATNEKLFF. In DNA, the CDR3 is TGTGCCAGCAGCTTAGGGGGGGCAACTAATGAAAAACTGTTTTTT.

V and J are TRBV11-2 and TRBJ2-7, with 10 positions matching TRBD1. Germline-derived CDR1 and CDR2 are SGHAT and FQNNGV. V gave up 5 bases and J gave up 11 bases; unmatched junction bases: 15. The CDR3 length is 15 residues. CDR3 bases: TGTGCCAGCAGCCGTTTGGACAGGGGGGCAATCAGAAAGTACTTC. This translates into CASSRLDRGAIRKYF. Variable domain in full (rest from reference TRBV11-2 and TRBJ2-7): EAGVAQSPRYKIIEKRQSVAFWCNPISGHATLYWYQQILGQGPKLLIQFQNNGVVDDSQLPKDRFSAERLKGVDSTLKIQPAKLEDSAVYLCASSRLDRGAIRKYFGPGTRLTVT.

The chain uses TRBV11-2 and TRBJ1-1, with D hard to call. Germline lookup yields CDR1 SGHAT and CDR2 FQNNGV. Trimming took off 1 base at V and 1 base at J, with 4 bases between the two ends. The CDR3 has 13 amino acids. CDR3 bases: TGTGCCAGCAGCTTAGGAGGGAACACTGAAGCTTTCTTT. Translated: CASSLGGNTEAFF.

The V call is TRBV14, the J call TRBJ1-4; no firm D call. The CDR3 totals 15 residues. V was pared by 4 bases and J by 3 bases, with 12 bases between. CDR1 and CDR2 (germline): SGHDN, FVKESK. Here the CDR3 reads CASSLGRRSNEKLFF. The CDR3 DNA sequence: TGTGCCAGCAGCCTAGGACGGAGGTCTAATGAAAAACTGTTTTTT.

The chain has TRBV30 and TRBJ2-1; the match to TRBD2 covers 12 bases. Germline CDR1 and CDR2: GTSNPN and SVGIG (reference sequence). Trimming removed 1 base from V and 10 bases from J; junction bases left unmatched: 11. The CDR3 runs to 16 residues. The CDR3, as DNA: TGTGCCTGGAGTGAAAAGACTAGCGGGAGTCGCGGCGAGCAGTTCTTC. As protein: CAWSEKTSGSRGEQFF.